These 14 T cell receptor beta chains were sequenced from one sample in a study of regulatory T cells in long-lasting Graves disease. Investigators prepared the TCR beta libraries by applying iRepertoire HTBI primers and Arm-PCR of CDR3 regions. MiXCR, run by TCRdb on the multiplex PCR reads, gives a single entry per CDR3 protein. The data contain around 430,000 distinct CDR3 sequences, roughly 23% of them singletons. Time point reported: persistent/refractory GD, antithyroid drugs over 5 years with positive TRAb. Extracted PBMC RNA gave rise to the TCR library. The sample in question was peripheral blood mononuclear cells (PBMCs), obtained when the disease was refractory, from a patient treated with antithyroid drugs. These receptors all stem from a female donor with Graves disease.

The chain recombines TRBV7-2 with TRBJ1-2, with 7 bases identical to TRBD1. Germline V gene data show CDR1 as SGHTA and CDR2 as FQGNSA. V trimming: 5 bases; J trimming: 1 base; junction bases outside the gene matches: 10. The CDR3 contains 16 residues. In nucleotides, the CDR3 is TGTGCCAGCAGCCCGCTCTCGAGGGGGCTTAACTATGGCTACACCTTC. Residues: CASSPLSRGLNYGYTF.

This clonotype was detected a few times. V and J are TRBV7-8 and TRBJ2-7; D may be TRBD1 (6 bases). The germline V and J ends were trimmed by 2 bases and 0 bases, with 14 bases remaining between them. From germline, CDR1 is SGHVS and CDR2 FQNEAQ. CDR3 size: 16 residues. The CDR3 here is CASSLHDRPTSYEQYF. The DNA for the CDR3 is TGTGCCAGCAGCTTACATGACAGGCCGACCTCCTACGAGCAGTACTTC.

This clonotype appeared a few times. The DNA of the CDR3 is TGTGCCAGCAGCGAAACAGGGGGCGCTTTTGGCTACACCTTC. This gives the protein CASSETGGAFGYTF. The rearrangement joins TRBV6-1 to TRBJ1-2; 9 bases agree with TRBD1. The V gene end was trimmed by 6 bases and the J gene end by 7 bases; junction bases not matched to a gene: 9. This CDR3 has 14 amino acids. Germline V gene sequence: CDR1 MNHNS, CDR2 SASEGT.

V is TRBV18 and J is TRBJ1-1; D is uncertain. The V gene lost 5 bases and the J gene lost 4 bases, with 11 bases spanning the gap. The CDR3 extends over 13 amino acids. Germline V lookup: CDR1 KGHSH, CDR2 LQKENI. The CDR3 reads CASSSLDGTEAFF. The CDR3 coding sequence is TGTGCCAGCTCATCCCTAGACGGCACTGAAGCTTTCTTT.

Only a few counts were recorded for this clonotype. The chain couples TRBV6-5 to TRBJ2-7, with D tentatively TRBD1 (5 bases). The CDR3 covers 15 residues. The V and J ends lost 4 bases and 7 bases respectively, with 20 bases between them. Germline CDR1 is MNHEY and CDR2 is SVGAGI. Written as DNA, the CDR3 is TGTGCCAGCAGTTCCGGCTGGGGCCGATCGGGTGAGCAGTACTTC. Translated: CASSSGWGRSGEQYF.

The chain is built from TRBV15 and TRBJ1-5, with no clear D. V lost 3 bases, J lost 7 bases, and 10 bases lay in between. This CDR3 region has 13 residues. Germline loops: CDR1 LNHNV, CDR2 YYDKDF (reference sequence). In nucleotides, the CDR3 is TGTGCCACCAGCAGGGTGGTGGTGCAGCCCCAGCATTTT. It specifies CATSRVVVQPQHF.

This clonotype has ten or more counts. The V and J genes are TRBV6-1 and TRBJ2-5, with TRBD1 as a possible D gene (6 bases). The CDR3 runs to 14 residues. Trimming took off 5 bases at V and 5 bases at J, with 15 bases between the two ends. Germline V gives CDR1 MNHNS, CDR2 SASEGT. The CDR3 nucleotides read TGTGCCAGCAGTACGCCCCGGGACACGGAGACCCAGTACTTC. Encoded protein: CASSTPRDTETQYF.

This clonotype has a single count. The chain carries TRBV28 and TRBJ2-3; D is undetermined. The CDR3 has 13 amino acids. In germline, CDR1 is MDHEN, CDR2 SYDVKM. V shed 4 bases and J shed 5 bases, with 10 bases lying between them. CDR3 loop: CASSSQGKDTQYF. The CDR3 DNA follows: TGTGCCAGCAGTTCACAAGGGAAAGATACGCAGTATTTT.

This clonotype came up many times. The J gene is TRBJ1-2, the V gene TRBV12-3 or TRBV12-4; D is unresolved. This CDR3 has 12 amino acids. Trimming took 5 bases from V and 8 from J, leaving 12 bases between them. The CDR3 sequence is CASSPTEGGYTF. The CDR3 nucleotides read TGTGCCAGCAGTCCCACAGAAGGCGGCTACACCTTC.

There are many counts of this clonotype. The chain joins TRBV19 to TRBJ2-7; TRBD2 aligns across 10 bases. Germline trimming cut 7 bases from V and 5 bases from J; bases unmatched to any gene: 8. This CDR3 is 14 amino acids long. The V gene's germline CDR1 is LNHDA and CDR2 SQIVND (reference sequence). The CDR3 DNA reads as TGTGCCAGTATCCTTAGCGGGAGGATTCACGAGCAGTACTTC. It is translated as CASILSGRIHEQYF.

The chain has TRBV5-1 and TRBJ1-1; 7 bases are shared with TRBD1. J gave up 2 bases and V 1 base, and 11 bases lay outside the gene matches. The germline gives CDR1 SGHRS, CDR2 YFSETQ. The CDR3 loop spans 17 amino acids. Here the CDR3 DNA reads TGCGCCAGCAGCTTGAGGAGTCGGACAGGACTCAACACTGAAGCTTTCTTT. Translating gives CASSLRSRTGLNTEAFF.

This clonotype has just a few counts. V usage is TRBV3-2 and J usage is TRBJ1-2; TRBD1 is the table's D call, not checked against the DNA. TRBV3-2 is assigned pseudogene status. The CDR3 is 15 residues long. The CDR3 DNA sequence: TGTGCCAGCAGCCCCTGGGACAGTGGGTCAAATGGCTACACCTTC. Translation: CASSPWDSGSNGYTF.

This clonotype was recorded at least ten times. The chain links TRBV6-1 to TRBJ2-5; possibly TRBD1 or TRBD2 for D (5 bases each). CDR3 length: 13 residues. The germline V and J ends were trimmed by 5 bases and 7 bases, with 14 bases remaining between them. In germline, CDR1 is MNHNS, CDR2 SASEGT. This chain's CDR3 is CASSRDPGVTQYF. The CDR3 bases are TGTGCCAGCAGTAGGGACCCCGGAGTGACCCAGTACTTC.

This clonotype was found a few times. J is TRBJ2-1 and V is TRBV2; the match to TRBD2 covers 8 bases. CDR3 size: 17 residues. V lost 5 bases, J lost 5 bases, and 14 bases stayed unmatched. The germline V gene encodes CDR1 SNHLY and CDR2 FYNNEI. This CDR3 is CASSLGNSGGGDNEQFF. The CDR3 nucleotides read TGTGCCAGCAGTTTAGGCAACAGCGGGGGTGGCGACAATGAGCAGTTCTTC.